Below, 30 T cell receptor beta chains from the same sample are listed, as sequenced in a study of CD8+ T cells in alopecia areata. RNA was extracted and reverse transcribed into cDNA as the sequencing template. This table comes from immunoSEQ multiplex PCR, and its TCRdb copy is limited to in-frame clones, with some not included. The sample lists 200,000 to 250,000 clones; about two fifths were seen once. As to treatment: oral pan-JAK inhibitor, 5-10 mg twice daily. The sample here was CD4+ T cells sorted from blood, taken between weeks 30 and 35, from a patient treated with tofacitinib. The receptors were sampled from a human donor with alopecia areata.

This clone turned up a few times. One end of the junction varies from germline; a read error may be responsible. The rearrangement joins TRBV5-1 to TRBJ2-7; 7 bases map to TRBD2. In germline, CDR1 is SGHRS, CDR2 YFSETQ. The CDR3 has 15 amino acids. The chain's CDR3 is CASNLGDYPTYEQYF. CDR3 coding DNA: TGCGCCAGCAACTTGGGGGACTACCCTACCTACGAGCAGTACTTC.

This clone came up a few times. The chain couples TRBV29-1 to TRBJ1-2; 8 bases are shared with TRBD1. The CDR3 covers 13 residues. After removal of 3 bases from V and 2 bases from J, the junction contained 2 bases not matched to a gene. Germline V gene lookup returns CDR1 SQVTM and CDR2 ANQGSEA. The CDR3 bases are TGCAGCGTTGAGGGGGACAGGAACTATGGCTACACCTTC. Its protein is CSVEGDRNYGYTF.

Regarding this clone: The same CDR3 also results from other DNA sequences found in this sample. The V call is TRBV6-5, the J call TRBJ2-5, with D tentatively TRBD2 (5 bases). This CDR3 spans 12 amino acids. Trimming shortened V by 2 bases and J by 4 bases, and 5 bases separated the two germline ends. Germline loops: CDR1 MNHEY, CDR2 SVGAGI. The CDR3 loop reads CASSYRGETQYF. CDR3 bases: TGTGCCAGCAGTTACCGGGGAGAGACCCAGTACTTC.

The rearrangement links TRBV5-1 to TRBJ1-1; perhaps TRBD1 as D (5 bases). Germline CDR1 is SGHRS and CDR2 is YFSETQ. The length of the CDR3 is 19 residues. Deletions cut 0 bases from V and 0 bases from J, with 21 bases between. CDR3 sequence: CASSLASDWGRNVNTEAFF. CDR3 DNA sequence: TGCGCCAGCAGCTTGGCCTCCGATTGGGGGAGGAACGTGAACACTGAAGCTTTCTTT.

This clone was picked up a small number of times. The chain couples TRBV2 to TRBJ1-1; the D is unclear. This CDR3 has 13 amino acids. Germline CDR1 and CDR2: SNHLY and FYNNEI. V was trimmed by 7 bases and J by 4 bases, leaving 13 bases between them. The CDR3 region is CASIAVGPTEAFF. The CDR3 DNA is TGTGCCAGCATCGCCGTAGGGCCCACTGAAGCTTTCTTT.

Comment on this clone: The sample has other DNA sequences that encode this CDR3 too. The DNA of the CDR3 is TGTGCCTGGAGTGTACGAGAAAAACTGTTTTTT. It specifies CAWSVREKLFF. The chain is built from TRBV30 and TRBJ1-4; D gene ambiguous. V gave up 0 bases and J gave up 8 bases, with 4 bases separating them. The CDR3 sequence is 11 residues long. The germline CDR1 and CDR2 sequences are GTSNPN and SVGIG (reference sequence).

V is TRBV9 and J is TRBJ2-5, with 8 bases fitting TRBD2. CDR3 length: 16 residues. CDR1 is SGDLS and CDR2 is YYNGEE in the germline V gene. V dropped 1 base and J dropped 1; count of bases not matched to a gene: 6. The CDR3 DNA reads TGTGCCAGCAGCGTAAGGGGCGGGGGGAGCCAAGAGACCCAGTACTTC. Encoded protein: CASSVRGGGSQETQYF.

The chain couples TRBV9 to TRBJ2-3; D ambiguous. V shed 0 bases and J shed 4 bases, with 6 bases lying between them. The germline CDR1 and CDR2 sequences are SGDLS and YYNGEE. The CDR3 extends over 13 amino acids. The CDR3 coding sequence is TGTGCCAGCAGCGTAGGACCCCCAGATACGCAGTATTTT. This codes for CASSVGPPDTQYF. Filled out from reference TRBV9 and TRBJ2-3, the complete variable domain reads DSGVTQTPKHLITATGQRVTLRCSPRSGDLSVYWYQQSLDQGLQFLIQYYNGEERAKGNILERFSAQQFPDLHSELNLSSLELGDSALYFCASSVGPPDTQYFGPGTRLTVL.

J is TRBJ2-1 and V is TRBV9; 12 bases agree with TRBD2. With 6 bases clipped from V and 6 bases from J, the junction kept 4 bases outside the gene matches. The CDR3 contains 14 residues. CDR1 SGDLS and CDR2 YYNGEE come from the germline V gene. CDR3 bases: TGTGCCAGCACCGTGACTAGCGGGAGCAATGAGCAGTTCTTC. Residues: CASTVTSGSNEQFF. The full variable domain, completed using reference TRBV9 and TRBJ2-1, is DSGVTQTPKHLITATGQRVTLRCSPRSGDLSVYWYQQSLDQGLQFLIQYYNGEERAKGNILERFSAQQFPDLHSELNLSSLELGDSALYFCASTVTSGSNEQFFGPGTRLTVL.

This clone has more than one count but fewer than ten. V gene TRBV18 combines with J gene TRBJ2-3; the D is unclear. V was pared by 6 bases and J by 6 bases, with 4 bases between. The CDR3 runs to 10 residues. The germline V gene encodes CDR1 KGHSH and CDR2 LQKENI. Written as DNA, the CDR3 is TGTGCCAGCTCCGCCGATACGCAGTATTTT. It codes for CASSADTQYF.

J is TRBJ2-1 and V is TRBV7-2, with D hard to call. Trimming shortened V by 5 bases and J by 2 bases, and 10 bases separated the two germline ends. The CDR3 covers 14 residues. Per the germline V gene, CDR1 is SGHTA and CDR2 is FQGNSA. The CDR3 is CASSRKGAYNEQFF. The CDR3 DNA is TGTGCCAGCAGCCGAAAAGGAGCCTACAATGAGCAGTTCTTC.

This clone was recorded only once. The CDR3 bases are TGTGCCAGCAGCTTAGAGGGCTCGGGTACGCAGTATTTT. Translating it yields CASSLEGSGTQYF. The chain employs TRBV7-2 and TRBJ2-3; the D is unclear. V shed 1 base and J shed 8 bases, with 10 bases lying between them. This CDR3 comprises 13 residues. Germline V gene sequence: CDR1 SGHTA, CDR2 FQGNSA.

V usage is TRBV7-9 and J usage is TRBJ2-5, with 8 bases that match TRBD1. J gave up 5 bases and V 3 bases, and 5 bases lay outside the gene matches. This CDR3 spans 14 amino acids. The germline CDR1 and CDR2 sequences are SEHNR and FQNEAQ (reference sequence). The CDR3 spells CASSFGQGRETQYF. For the CDR3, the DNA is TGTGCCAGCAGCTTTGGACAGGGTCGGGAGACCCAGTACTTC.

The chain combines TRBV5-6 with TRBJ1-2; perhaps TRBD1 as D (5 bases). This CDR3 is built from 14 residues. V lost 4 bases, J lost 4 bases, and 14 bases lay in between. Germline V gives CDR1 SGHDT, CDR2 YYEEEE. The CDR3 sequence: CASSERGAVYGYTF. The CDR3 DNA is TGTGCCAGCAGCGAACGAGGGGCTGTCTATGGCTACACCTTC.

This clone has only a few counts. V gene TRBV4-1 combines with J gene TRBJ2-7; 14 bases line up with TRBD2. With V trimmed by 1 base and J by 6 bases, 5 bases remained unmatched. The germline gives CDR1 MGHRA, CDR2 YSYEKL. The CDR3 contains 16 residues. The CDR3 protein is CASSQVGLAGVVEQYF. The CDR3 coding sequence is TGCGCCAGCAGCCAAGTGGGACTAGCGGGAGTAGTCGAGCAGTACTTC.

This chain uses TRBV11-2 with TRBJ1-6, with no clear D. Trimming removed 1 base from V and 8 bases from J, with 12 bases in between. The CDR3 sequence is 15 residues long. The germline gives CDR1 SGHAT, CDR2 FQNNGV. The CDR3 DNA reads as TGTGCCAGCAGCTTAGTTCCGACTAACGATTCACCCCTCCACTTT. This gives the protein CASSLVPTNDSPLHF. Using reference TRBV11-2 and TRBJ1-6 for the parts outside the CDR3, the full variable domain is EAGVAQSPRYKIIEKRQSVAFWCNPISGHATLYWYQQILGQGPKLLIQFQNNGVVDDSQLPKDRFSAERLKGVDSTLKIQPAKLEDSAVYLCASSLVPTNDSPLHFGNGTRLTVT.

This clone was seen a handful of times. The chain combines TRBV5-1 with TRBJ1-1; D gene unclear. The CDR3 consists of 14 residues. Trimming removed 3 bases from V and 8 bases from J, with 17 bases in between. Germline V CDR1 and CDR2: SGHRS, YFSETQ. CDR3: CASSSDGFSSEAFF. The CDR3, as DNA: TGCGCCAGCAGCTCGGACGGATTTTCGTCAGAAGCTTTCTTT.

On this clone itself: Other DNA sequences in the same sample also yield this CDR3. The chain carries TRBV7-2 and TRBJ1-2; unclear D gene. The V gene lost 0 bases and the J gene lost 5 bases, with 4 bases spanning the gap. Germline V gene lookup returns CDR1 SGHTA and CDR2 FQGNSA. The CDR3 consists of 12 residues. Here the CDR3 DNA reads TGTGCCAGCAGCTTAGCACTGTATGGCTACACCTTC. As protein: CASSLALYGYTF. Filled out from reference TRBV7-2 and TRBJ1-2, the complete variable domain reads GAGVSQSPSNKVTEKGKDVELRCDPISGHTALYWYRQSLGQGLEFLIYFQGNSAPDKSGLPSDRFSAERTGGSVSTLTIQRTQQEDSAVYLCASSLALYGYTFGSGTRLTVV.

This clone was detected only once. The chain combines TRBV5-6 with TRBJ2-7, with 8 bases matching TRBD2. J was trimmed by 0 bases and V by 2 bases; bases with no gene match: 4. CDR1 and CDR2 from the germline V gene are SGHDT and YYEEEE. CDR3 length equals 15 residues. The CDR3 sequence is CASSLPGTSSYEQYF. The CDR3 DNA reads TGTGCCAGCAGCTTACCCGGGACTAGCTCCTACGAGCAGTACTTC.

This chain joins TRBV20-1 and TRBJ1-6; D gene ambiguous. The V gene lost 6 bases and the J gene lost 9 bases, with 9 bases spanning the gap. This CDR3 is built from 11 residues. Per germline, CDR1 DFQATT and CDR2 SNEGSKA (reference sequence). The CDR3 bases are TGCAGTGCAGGCGGGAGTTCACCCCTCCACTTT. Translated: CSAGGSSPLHF.

This clone was observed a few times. The rearrangement joins TRBV30 to TRBJ1-1, with a tentative D call TRBD1 (6 bases). V was trimmed by 0 bases and J by 4 bases, leaving 18 bases between them. The CDR3 has 16 residues. Germline V gene data show CDR1 as GTSNPN and CDR2 as SVGIG (reference sequence). Here the CDR3 reads CAWSVLGGHGGTEAFF. Written as DNA, the CDR3 is TGTGCCTGGAGTGTACTTGGGGGGCACGGAGGCACTGAAGCTTTCTTT.

In this sample, this clone turned up a few times. The V gene is TRBV7-9, the J gene TRBJ2-1, with no clear D. Germline V CDR1 and CDR2: SEHNR, FQNEAQ (reference sequence). Trimming shortened V by 1 base and J by 2 bases, and 9 bases separated the two germline ends. This CDR3 contains 15 residues. Here the CDR3 reads CASSLDGLTYNEQFF. The CDR3 DNA follows: TGTGCCAGCAGCTTAGACGGGCTGACCTACAATGAGCAGTTCTTC. Looking up the rest from reference TRBV7-9 and TRBJ2-1 gives the full variable domain: DTGVSQNPRHKITKRGQNVTFRCDPISEHNRLYWYRQTLGQGPEFLTYFQNEAQLEKSRLLSDRFSAERPKGSFSTLEIQRTEQGDSAMYLCASSLDGLTYNEQFFGPGTRLTVL.

This chain joins TRBV30 and TRBJ2-1, with 12 bases identical to TRBD2. Looked up from germline, CDR1 is GTSNPN and CDR2 is SVGIG (reference sequence). The length of the CDR3 is 21 residues. The junction had 22 bases not matched to a gene; V was cut back by 0 bases and J by 7 bases. CDR3 residues: CAWSVVKQTSGSPLLLNEQFF. In DNA form, the CDR3 reads TGTGCCTGGAGTGTGGTCAAACAGACTAGCGGGAGTCCCTTATTATTGAATGAGCAGTTCTTC. Looking up the rest from reference TRBV30 and TRBJ2-1 gives the full variable domain: SQTIHQWPATLVQPVGSPLSLECTVEGTSNPNLYWYRQAAGRGLQLLFYSVGIGQISSEVPQNLSASRPQDRQFILSSKKLLLSDSGFYLCAWSVVKQTSGSPLLLNEQFFGPGTRLTVL.

This rearrangement joins TRBV2 to TRBJ2-6; D is undetermined. Germline V gene lookup returns CDR1 SNHLY and CDR2 FYNNEI. The V end was cut by 5 bases, the J end by 2 bases, with 7 bases between. The CDR3 length is 14 residues. CDR3 loop: CASSPRPGANVLTF. CDR3 bases: TGTGCCAGCAGTCCCAGGCCTGGGGCCAACGTCCTGACTTTC.

The V gene is TRBV4-1, the J gene TRBJ1-1; the match to TRBD1 covers 8 bases. The CDR3 covers 15 residues. The V gene end was trimmed by 2 bases and the J gene end by 5 bases; junction bases not matched to a gene: 7. In germline, CDR1 is MGHRA, CDR2 YSYEKL. The CDR3 DNA sequence: TGCGCCAGCAGCCAACCTGACAGGGGAAGTACTGAAGCTTTCTTT. It yields the protein CASSQPDRGSTEAFF.

Only a few counts were recorded for this clone. The genes are TRBV25-1 and TRBJ2-3; the D gene is possibly TRBD2 (5 bases). The CDR3 consists of 15 residues. CDR1 and CDR2 from the germline V gene are MGHDK and SYGVNS. With 1 base removed from V and 5 bases from J, the gap between germline ends came to 13 bases. CDR3 DNA: TGTGCCAGCAGTGAATTTAGTGGAGGCGTAGATACGCAGTATTTT. Translation: CASSEFSGGVDTQYF.

V and J are TRBV7-2 and TRBJ1-2; D call uncertain. The V gene's germline CDR1 is SGHTA and CDR2 FQGNSA. The CDR3 totals 15 residues. Trimming cost V 1 base and J 7 bases, with 16 bases left between them. This CDR3 is CASSLGLSGMGGYTF. Here the CDR3 DNA reads TGTGCCAGCAGCTTAGGCCTTTCGGGGATGGGTGGCTACACCTTC.

This chain links TRBV18 with TRBJ1-6; the match to TRBD1 covers 9 bases. The V segment lost 6 bases and the J segment 2 bases; nucleotides outside the gene matches: 2. There are 15 residues in the CDR3. Germline V gene sequence: CDR1 KGHSH, CDR2 LQKENI. The CDR3 spells CASSDRGPYNSPLHF. In nucleotides, the CDR3 is TGTGCCAGCTCGGACAGGGGTCCCTATAATTCACCCCTCCACTTT. Full variable domain (missing parts from reference TRBV18 and TRBJ1-6): NAGVMQNPRHLVRRRGQEARLRCSPMKGHSHVYWYRQLPEEGLKFMVYLQKENIIDESGMPKERFSAEFPKEGPSILRIQQVVRGDSAAYFCASSDRGPYNSPLHFGNGTRLTVT.

This clone was observed a handful of times. The chain is built from TRBV7-6 and TRBJ2-1; maybe TRBD1 (5 bases). The V gene lost 1 base and the J gene lost 4 bases, with 11 bases spanning the gap. The CDR3 spans 15 residues. CDR1 and CDR2 (germline): SGHVS, FNYEAQ. The CDR3, as DNA: TGTGCCAGCAGCTTAGGAGCAGGGTCTTACAATGAGCAGTTCTTC. The encoded protein is CASSLGAGSYNEQFF.

For the CDR3, the DNA is TGCGCCAGCAGCTTGACCGGGGGTCGGACTGAAGCTTTCTTT. Translated: CASSLTGGRTEAFF. The genes are TRBV5-1 and TRBJ1-1, with D possibly TRBD1 on 5 matching bases. Trimming stripped 1 base from V and 5 bases from J, with 12 bases between. The CDR3 is 14 amino acids. The germline V gene encodes CDR1 SGHRS and CDR2 YFSETQ.